This T cell receptor (beta chain) originates from a study of T cell repertoires in cytomegalovirus infection. About the study: In the study, CMV epitopes included recently identified HLA-C-restricted and well-studied HLA-B-restricted ones.

One entry per CDR3 protein results from TCRdb running MiXCR on the reads. The table shows 140,000 to 150,000 distinct CDR3 sequences, with more than 30% occurring only once. This clonotype appeared a few times. Its target is not known. This CDR3 has 16 amino acids. Germline assignment: CDR1 SNHLY and CDR2 FYNNEI. The trim removed 6 bases at V and 2 bases at J, leaving 9 bases unmatched. This specimen consisted of CD8+ T cells from cultured PBMCs, obtained from culture after CMV antigen stimulation. V and J are TRBV2 and TRBJ1-2; TRBD1 aligns across 10 bases. This sequence was found in a human donor in good health (CMV status not recorded). Some clones in this sample may be carry-over from other donors' samples. CDR3 nucleotide sequence: TGTGCCAGCAGCGCCACCTTGGACAGGGGGAACTATGGCTACACCTTC. This translates into CASSATLDRGNYGYTF.